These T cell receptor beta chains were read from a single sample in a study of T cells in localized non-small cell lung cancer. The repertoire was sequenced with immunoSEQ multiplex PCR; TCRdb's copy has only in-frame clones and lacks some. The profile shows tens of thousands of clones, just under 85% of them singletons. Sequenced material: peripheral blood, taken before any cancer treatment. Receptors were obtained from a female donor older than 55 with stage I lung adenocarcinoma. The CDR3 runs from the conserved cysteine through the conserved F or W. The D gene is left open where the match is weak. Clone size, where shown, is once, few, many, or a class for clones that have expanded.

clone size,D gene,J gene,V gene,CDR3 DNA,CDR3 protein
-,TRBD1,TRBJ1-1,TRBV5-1,TGCGCCAGCAGCCCAACCCAGGGGGCGCCCACTGAAGCTTTCTTT,CASSPTQGAPTEAFF
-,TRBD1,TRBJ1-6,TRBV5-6,TGTGCCAGCAGCTCCGACAGGGAGAACTATAATTCACCCCTCCACTTT,CASSSDRENYNSPLHF
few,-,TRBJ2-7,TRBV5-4,TGTGCCAGCAGCTTGGGAGCGGCCTACGAGCAGTACTTC,CASSLGAAYEQYF
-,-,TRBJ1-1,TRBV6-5,TGTGCCAGCTTGAATATTATGAACACTGAAGCTTTCTTT,CASLNIMNTEAFF
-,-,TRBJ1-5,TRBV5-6,TGTGCCAGCAGCTTCACTCACCGCAATCAGCCCCAGCATTTT,CASSFTHRNQPQHF
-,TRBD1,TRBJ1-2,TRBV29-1,TGCAGCGTTGCCCAGGGACAGGGGATATCCAGCTATGGCTACACCTTC,CSVAQGQGISSYGYTF
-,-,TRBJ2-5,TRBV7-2,TGTGCCAGCAGCTTAGAATTAGCGTTAGAGACCCAGTACTTC,CASSLELALETQYF
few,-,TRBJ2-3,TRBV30,TGTGCCTGGAAGGAGGGGAGTCCCACAGATACGCAGTATTTT,CAWKEGSPTDTQYF
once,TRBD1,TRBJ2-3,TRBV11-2,TGTGCCAGCAGCAGGGGACAGGCGAGCACAGATACGCAGTATTTT,CASSRGQASTDTQYF
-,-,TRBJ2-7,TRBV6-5,TGTGCCACTAACCGGGGGGACAGGAGACTCTACGAGCAGTACTTC,CATNRGDRRLYEQYF
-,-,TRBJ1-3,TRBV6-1,TGTGCCAGCAGAGTGACGGGCTCTGGAAACACCATATATTTT,CASRVTGSGNTIYF